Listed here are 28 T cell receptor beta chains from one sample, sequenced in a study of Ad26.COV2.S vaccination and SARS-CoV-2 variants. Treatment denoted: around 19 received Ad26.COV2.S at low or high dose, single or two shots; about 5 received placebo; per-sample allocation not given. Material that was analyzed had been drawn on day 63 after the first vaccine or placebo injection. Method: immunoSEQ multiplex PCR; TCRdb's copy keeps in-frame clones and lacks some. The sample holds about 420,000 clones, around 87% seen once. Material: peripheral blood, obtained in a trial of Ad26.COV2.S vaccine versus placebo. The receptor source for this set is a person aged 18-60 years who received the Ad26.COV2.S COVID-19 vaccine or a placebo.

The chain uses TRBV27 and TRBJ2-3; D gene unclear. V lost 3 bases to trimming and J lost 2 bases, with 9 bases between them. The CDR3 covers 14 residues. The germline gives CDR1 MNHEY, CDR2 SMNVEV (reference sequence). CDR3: CASSFVLHTDTQYF. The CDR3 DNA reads TGTGCCAGCAGTTTCGTACTACACACAGATACGCAGTATTTT.

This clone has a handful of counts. The CDR3 region has the DNA TGTGCCAGCAGTTATGGACTAGCGGGGGAGCGGGACGAGCAGTACTTC. Protein product: CASSYGLAGERDEQYF. V gene TRBV6-2 or TRBV6-3 combines with J gene TRBJ2-7, with 13 positions matching TRBD2. Unmatched junction bases numbered 7, after V lost 3 bases and J lost 5 bases. The germline gives CDR1 MNHEY, CDR2 SVGEGT. This CDR3 is 16 amino acids long.

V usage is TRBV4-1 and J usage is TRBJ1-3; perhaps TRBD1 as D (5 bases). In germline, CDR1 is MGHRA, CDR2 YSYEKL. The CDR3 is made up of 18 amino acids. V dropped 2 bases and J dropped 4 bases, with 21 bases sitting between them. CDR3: CASSQNWAGRMGGNTIYF. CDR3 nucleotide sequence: TGCGCCAGCAGCCAAAATTGGGCAGGGAGGATGGGAGGAAACACCATATATTTT.

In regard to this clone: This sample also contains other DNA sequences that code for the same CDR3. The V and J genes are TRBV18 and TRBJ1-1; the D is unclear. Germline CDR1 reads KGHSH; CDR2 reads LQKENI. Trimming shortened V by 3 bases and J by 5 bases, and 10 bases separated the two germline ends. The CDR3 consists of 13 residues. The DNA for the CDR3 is TGTGCCAGCTCACCGGACGGCCGAACTGAAGCTTTCTTT. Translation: CASSPDGRTEAFF.

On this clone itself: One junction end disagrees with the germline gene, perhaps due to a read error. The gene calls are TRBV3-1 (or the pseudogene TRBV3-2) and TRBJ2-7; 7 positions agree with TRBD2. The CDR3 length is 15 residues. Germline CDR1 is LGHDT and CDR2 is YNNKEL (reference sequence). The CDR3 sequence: CASSQQRGVSYAQYF. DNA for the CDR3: TGTGCCAGCAGCCAACAGCGGGGAGTCAGTTACGCGCAGTACTTC.

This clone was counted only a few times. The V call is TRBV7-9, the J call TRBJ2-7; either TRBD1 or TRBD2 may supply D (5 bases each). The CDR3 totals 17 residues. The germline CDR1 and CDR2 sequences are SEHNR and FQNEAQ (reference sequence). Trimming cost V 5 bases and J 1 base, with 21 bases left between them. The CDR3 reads CASSQVARTYYSYEQYF. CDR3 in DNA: TGTGCCAGCAGCCAAGTAGCGCGGACATATTATTCCTACGAGCAGTACTTC.

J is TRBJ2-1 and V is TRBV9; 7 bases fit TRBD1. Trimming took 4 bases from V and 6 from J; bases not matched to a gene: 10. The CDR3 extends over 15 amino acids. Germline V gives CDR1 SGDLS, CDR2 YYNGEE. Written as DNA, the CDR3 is TGTGCCAGCAGCCCGCCGGGACAGCACTCCAATGAGCAGTTCTTC. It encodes CASSPPGQHSNEQFF.

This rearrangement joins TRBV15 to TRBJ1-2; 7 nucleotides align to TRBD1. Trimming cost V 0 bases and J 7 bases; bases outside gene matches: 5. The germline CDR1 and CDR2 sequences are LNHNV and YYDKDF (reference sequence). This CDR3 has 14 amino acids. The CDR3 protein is CATSRDKTGTGYTF. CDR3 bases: TGTGCCACCAGCAGAGATAAGACAGGGACTGGCTACACCTTC.

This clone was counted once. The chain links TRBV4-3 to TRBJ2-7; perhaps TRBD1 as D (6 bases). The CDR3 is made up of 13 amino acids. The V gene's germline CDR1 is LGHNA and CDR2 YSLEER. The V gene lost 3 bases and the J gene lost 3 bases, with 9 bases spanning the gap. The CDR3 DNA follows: TGCGCCAGCAGCCAGGACAGCTACTACGAGCAGTACTTC. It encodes CASSQDSYYEQYF.

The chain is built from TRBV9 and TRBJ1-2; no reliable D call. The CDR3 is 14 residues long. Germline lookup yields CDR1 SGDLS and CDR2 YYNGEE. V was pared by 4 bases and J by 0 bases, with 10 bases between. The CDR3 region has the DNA TGTGCCAGCAGCTCCCGGGCTCCTAACTATGGCTACACCTTC. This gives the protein CASSSRAPNYGYTF.

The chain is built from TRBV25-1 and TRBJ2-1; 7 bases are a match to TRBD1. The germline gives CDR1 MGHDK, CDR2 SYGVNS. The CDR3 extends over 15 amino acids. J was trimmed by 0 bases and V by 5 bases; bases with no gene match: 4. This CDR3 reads CASSRTGSSYNEQFF. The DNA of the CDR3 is TGTGCCAGCAGTCGGACAGGTAGCTCCTACAATGAGCAGTTCTTC. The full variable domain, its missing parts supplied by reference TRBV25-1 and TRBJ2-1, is EADIYQTPRYLVIGTGKKITLECSQTMGHDKMYWYQQDPGMELHLIHYSYGVNSTEKGDLSSESTVSRIRTEHFPLTLESARPSHTSQYLCASSRTGSSYNEQFFGPGTRLTVL.

DNA for the CDR3: TGTGCCAGCAGCCAAGAAGGGCCCCACTATGGCTACACCTTC. Amino acid sequence: CASSQEGPHYGYTF. The chain uses TRBV3-1 (or the pseudogene TRBV3-2) and TRBJ1-2; no definite D call. Germline CDR1 LGHDT, CDR2 YNNKEL (reference sequence). With 0 bases removed from V and 3 bases from J, the gap between germline ends came to 8 bases. The CDR3 is made up of 14 amino acids.

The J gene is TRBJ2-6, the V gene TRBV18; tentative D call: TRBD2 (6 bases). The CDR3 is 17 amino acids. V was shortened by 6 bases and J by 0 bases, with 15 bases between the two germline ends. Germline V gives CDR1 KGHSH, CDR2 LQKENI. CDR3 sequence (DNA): TGTGCCAGCTCCACAGGCGGGGCGATCTCTGGGGCCAACGTCCTGACTTTC. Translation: CASSTGGAISGANVLTF.

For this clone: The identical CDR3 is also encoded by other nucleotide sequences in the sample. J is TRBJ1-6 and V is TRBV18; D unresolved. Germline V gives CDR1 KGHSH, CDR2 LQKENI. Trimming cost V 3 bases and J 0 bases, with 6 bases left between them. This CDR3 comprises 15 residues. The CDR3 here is CASSPQSSYNSPLHF. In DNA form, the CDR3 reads TGTGCCAGCTCACCGCAGAGCTCCTATAATTCACCCCTCCACTTT. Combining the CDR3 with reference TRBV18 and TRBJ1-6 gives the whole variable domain NAGVMQNPRHLVRRRGQEARLRCSPMKGHSHVYWYRQLPEEGLKFMVYLQKENIIDESGMPKERFSAEFPKEGPSILRIQQVVRGDSAAYFCASSPQSSYNSPLHFGNGTRLTVT.

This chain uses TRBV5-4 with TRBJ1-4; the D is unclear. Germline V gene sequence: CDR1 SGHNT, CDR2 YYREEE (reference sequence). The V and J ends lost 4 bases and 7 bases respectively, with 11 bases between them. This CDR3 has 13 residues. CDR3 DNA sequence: TGTGCCAGCAGCCCCTGGAGAGGTGAAAAACTGTTTTTT. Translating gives CASSPWRGEKLFF.

CDR3 in DNA: TGTGCCAGCAGTTTATTAGACAGGGCCTACACCTTC. Translating gives CASSLLDRAYTF. The genes are TRBV28 and TRBJ1-2; 7 nucleotides agree with TRBD1. J gave up 10 bases and V 1 base, and 3 bases lay outside the gene matches. This CDR3 spans 12 amino acids. Germline CDR1 reads MDHEN; CDR2 reads SYDVKM.

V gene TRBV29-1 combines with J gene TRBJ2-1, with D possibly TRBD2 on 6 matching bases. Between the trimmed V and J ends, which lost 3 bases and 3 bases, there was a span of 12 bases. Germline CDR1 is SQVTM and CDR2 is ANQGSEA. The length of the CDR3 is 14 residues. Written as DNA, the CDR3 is TGCAGCGTTGAGGGGGGAAGAGACTACAATGAGCAGTTCTTC. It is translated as CSVEGGRDYNEQFF.

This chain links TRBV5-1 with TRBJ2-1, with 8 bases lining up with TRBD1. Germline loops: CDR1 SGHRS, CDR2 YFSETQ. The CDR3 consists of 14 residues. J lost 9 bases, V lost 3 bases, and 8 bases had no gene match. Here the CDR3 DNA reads TGCGCCAGCAGCTGGACAGGGATCCTCGGTGAGCAGTTCTTC. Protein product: CASSWTGILGEQFF.

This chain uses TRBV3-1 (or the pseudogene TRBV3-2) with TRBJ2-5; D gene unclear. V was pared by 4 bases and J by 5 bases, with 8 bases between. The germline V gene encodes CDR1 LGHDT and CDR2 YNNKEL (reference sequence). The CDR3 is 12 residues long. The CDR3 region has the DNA TGTGCCAGCAGCCTTACCGAGGAGACCCAGTACTTC. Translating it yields CASSLTEETQYF.

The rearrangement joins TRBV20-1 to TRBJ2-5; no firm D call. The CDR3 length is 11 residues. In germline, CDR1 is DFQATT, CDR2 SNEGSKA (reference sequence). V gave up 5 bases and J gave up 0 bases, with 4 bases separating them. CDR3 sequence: CSAGHQETQYF. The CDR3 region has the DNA TGCAGTGCTGGGCACCAAGAGACCCAGTACTTC.

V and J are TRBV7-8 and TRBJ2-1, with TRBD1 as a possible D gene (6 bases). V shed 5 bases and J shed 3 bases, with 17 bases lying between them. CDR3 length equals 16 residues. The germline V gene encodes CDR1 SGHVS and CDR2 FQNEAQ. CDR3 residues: CASSVFTGIVYNEQFF. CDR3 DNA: TGTGCCAGCAGCGTATTTACAGGGATCGTCTACAATGAGCAGTTCTTC.

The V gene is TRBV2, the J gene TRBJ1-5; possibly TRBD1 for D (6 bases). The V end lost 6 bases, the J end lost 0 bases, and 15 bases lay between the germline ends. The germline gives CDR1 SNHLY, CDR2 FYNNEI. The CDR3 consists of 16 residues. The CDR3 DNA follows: TGTGCCAGCAGCGTACAGGGACCGTATAGCAATCAGCCCCAGCATTTT. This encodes CASSVQGPYSNQPQHF.

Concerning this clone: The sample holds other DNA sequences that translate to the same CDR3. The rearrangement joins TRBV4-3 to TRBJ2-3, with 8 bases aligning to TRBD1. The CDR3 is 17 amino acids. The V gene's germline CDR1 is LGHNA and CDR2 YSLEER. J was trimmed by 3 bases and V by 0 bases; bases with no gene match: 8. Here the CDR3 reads CASSQDRAGGITDTQYF. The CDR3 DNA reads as TGCGCCAGCAGCCAAGATCGGGCAGGGGGCATAACAGATACGCAGTATTTT.

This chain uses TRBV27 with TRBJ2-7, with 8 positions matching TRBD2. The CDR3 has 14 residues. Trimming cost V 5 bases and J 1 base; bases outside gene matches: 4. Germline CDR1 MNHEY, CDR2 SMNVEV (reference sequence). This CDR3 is CASSRGGPSYEQYF. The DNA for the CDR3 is TGTGCCAGCAGTCGGGGGGGGCCATCCTACGAGCAGTACTTC.

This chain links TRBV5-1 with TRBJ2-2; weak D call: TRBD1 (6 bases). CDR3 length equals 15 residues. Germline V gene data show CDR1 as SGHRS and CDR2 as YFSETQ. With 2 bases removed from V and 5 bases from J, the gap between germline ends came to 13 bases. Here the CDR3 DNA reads TGCGCCAGCAGCTTATACAGGGCGTCTACCGGGGAGCTGTTTTTT. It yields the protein CASSLYRASTGELFF.

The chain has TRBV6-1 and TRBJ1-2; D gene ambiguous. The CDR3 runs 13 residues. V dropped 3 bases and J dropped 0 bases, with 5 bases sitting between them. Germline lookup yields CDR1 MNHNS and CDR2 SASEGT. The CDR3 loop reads CASSEVANYGYTF. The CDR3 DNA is TGTGCCAGCAGTGAGGTGGCTAACTATGGCTACACCTTC.

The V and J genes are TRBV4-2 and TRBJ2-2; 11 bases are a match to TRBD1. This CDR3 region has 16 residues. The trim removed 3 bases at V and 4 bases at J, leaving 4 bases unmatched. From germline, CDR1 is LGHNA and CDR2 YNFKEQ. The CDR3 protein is CASSQDRGHITGELFF. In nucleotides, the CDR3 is TGTGCCAGCAGCCAGGACAGGGGGCATATCACCGGGGAGCTGTTTTTT.

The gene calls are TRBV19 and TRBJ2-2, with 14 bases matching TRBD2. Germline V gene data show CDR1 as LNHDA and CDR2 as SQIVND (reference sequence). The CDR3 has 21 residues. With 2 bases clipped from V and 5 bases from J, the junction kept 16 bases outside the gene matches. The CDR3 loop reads CASSIPRTSGGPRRGTGELFF. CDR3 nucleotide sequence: TGTGCCAGTAGTATACCCCGGACTAGCGGGGGGCCACGCCGGGGAACCGGGGAGCTGTTTTTT.